This is a list of T cell receptor beta chains from one sample in a study of tumor-infiltrating lymphocytes in localized non-small cell lung cancer. Sequenced by immunoSEQ multiplex PCR; TCRdb stores in-frame clones only, minus some. The table records about 10,000 clones, 65% to 90% of them present only once. The material sequenced was uninvolved lung tissue not adjacent to the tumor. These receptors came from a human donor with non-small cell lung cancer. The CDR3 runs from the conserved cysteine through the conserved F or W.

V gene: TRBV19; J gene: TRBJ1-1; CDR3 protein: CASSPLALNTEAFF
V gene: TRBV30; J gene: TRBJ2-7; CDR3 protein: CAWSATGSYEQYF
V gene: TRBV6-5; J gene: TRBJ2-2; CDR3 protein: CASSLQGLQAGELFF
V gene: TRBV11-1; J gene: TRBJ1-2; CDR3 protein: CASSRPAGYGYTF
V gene: TRBV5-1; J gene: TRBJ2-7; CDR3 protein: CASSYIGDFTYEQYF
V gene: TRBV9; J gene: TRBJ1-2; CDR3 protein: CASSVGQGDGYTF
V gene: TRBV7-9; J gene: TRBJ2-7; CDR3 protein: CASSQSQISYEQYF
V gene: TRBV7-9; J gene: TRBJ1-4; CDR3 protein: CASSLTVGAGEKLFF
V gene: TRBV9; J gene: TRBJ2-2; CDR3 protein: CASSATGGSTGELFF
V gene: TRBV7-8; J gene: TRBJ2-7; CDR3 protein: CASSQGIVSYEQYF
V gene: TRBV4-1; J gene: TRBJ2-1; CDR3 protein: CASSQGLAGANEQFF
V gene: TRBV7-9; J gene: TRBJ2-1; CDR3 protein: CASTTGNEQFF
V gene: TRBV5-4; J gene: TRBJ2-7; CDR3 protein: CASSGPGAPYEQYF
V gene: TRBV29-1; J gene: TRBJ2-1; CDR3 protein: CSVEVTSGGPNEQFF
V gene: TRBV18; J gene: TRBJ1-1; CDR3 protein: CASSTTPRPDRTTEAFF
V gene: TRBV6-6; J gene: TRBJ1-3; CDR3 protein: CASSHIVGNTIYF
V gene: TRBV18; J gene: TRBJ2-5; CDR3 protein: CASSPATFGAQYF
V gene: TRBV7-9; J gene: TRBJ2-1; CDR3 protein: CASSWPRLAGGLEQFF
V gene: TRBV30; J gene: TRBJ2-7; CDR3 protein: CAWMGQGAWEQYF
V gene: TRBV7-6; J gene: TRBJ1-6; CDR3 protein: CASSLRRENSPLHF
V gene: TRBV4-3; J gene: TRBJ2-1; CDR3 protein: CASSQSLGGSYNEQFF
V gene: TRBV11-2; J gene: TRBJ2-4; CDR3 protein: CASSLVALAKNIQYF
V gene: TRBV5-1; J gene: TRBJ1-4; CDR3 protein: CASSVGAGLSNEKLFF
V gene: TRBV6-6; J gene: TRBJ1-1; CDR3 protein: CASSPDWPPEAFF
V gene: TRBV9; J gene: TRBJ2-7; CDR3 protein: CASSVAGGATSREQYF
V gene: TRBV11-2; J gene: TRBJ1-1; CDR3 protein: CASSLGWTEAFF
V gene: TRBV5-1; J gene: TRBJ2-5; CDR3 protein: CASSLMPGETQYF
V gene: TRBV18; J gene: TRBJ2-3; CDR3 protein: CASSRDSTDTQYF
V gene: TRBV11-3; J gene: TRBJ1-6; CDR3 protein: CASSLGGRSPLHF
V gene: TRBV6-1; J gene: TRBJ2-5; CDR3 protein: CASSELAGGPETQYF
V gene: TRBV7-8; J gene: TRBJ1-1; CDR3 protein: CASSLAGNTEAFF
V gene: TRBV7-9; J gene: TRBJ1-4; CDR3 protein: CASSLAGLGKLFF
V gene: TRBV5-1; J gene: TRBJ2-7; CDR3 protein: CASSAPGTGVYEQYF
V gene: TRBV27; J gene: TRBJ1-1; CDR3 protein: CASSLRQNTEAFF
V gene: TRBV6-5; J gene: TRBJ2-3; CDR3 protein: CASSYSVRGFGTQYF
V gene: TRBV5-1; J gene: TRBJ2-5; CDR3 protein: CASSLVRGQETQYF
V gene: TRBV5-6; J gene: TRBJ1-3; CDR3 protein: CASSLRGPSGNTIYF
V gene: TRBV30; J gene: TRBJ1-2; CDR3 protein: CAWRGGSVFSYGYTF
V gene: TRBV13; J gene: TRBJ1-2; CDR3 protein: CASSLGTEDGYTF
V gene: TRBV18; J gene: TRBJ2-7; CDR3 protein: CASSENSYEQYF
V gene: TRBV30; J gene: TRBJ1-6; CDR3 protein: CAWKELYNSPLHF
V gene: TRBV6-1; J gene: TRBJ2-5; CDR3 protein: CASSALPGQGAQTQYF
V gene: TRBV6-5; J gene: TRBJ1-2; CDR3 protein: CASSRQGKGYGYTF
V gene: TRBV7-3; J gene: TRBJ2-1; CDR3 protein: CASSPSGGAGEQFF
V gene: TRBV14; J gene: TRBJ2-1; CDR3 protein: CASSQDLAAEQFF
V gene: TRBV6-1; J gene: TRBJ2-4; CDR3 protein: CASRGQAKNIQYF
V gene: TRBV4-3; J gene: TRBJ1-2; CDR3 protein: CASSQDLGLGYGYTF
V gene: TRBV5-4; J gene: TRBJ2-7; CDR3 protein: CASTIGLQGYEQYF
V gene: TRBV5-1; J gene: TRBJ1-6; CDR3 protein: CASRWGTYANSPLHF
V gene: TRBV7-3; J gene: TRBJ2-1; CDR3 protein: CASSIGQGANEQFF
V gene: TRBV6-1; J gene: TRBJ1-1; CDR3 protein: CASILTGGTEAFF
V gene: TRBV30; J gene: TRBJ1-4; CDR3 protein: CAWSSTYKTEKLFF
V gene: TRBV11-2; J gene: TRBJ1-2; CDR3 protein: CASSSDRDSLYGYTF
V gene: TRBV19; J gene: TRBJ1-5; CDR3 protein: CASDRGSNQPQHF
V gene: TRBV11-3; J gene: TRBJ1-1; CDR3 protein: CASSLGGRNTEAFF
V gene: TRBV7-8; J gene: TRBJ2-3; CDR3 protein: CASSLDSGYLTDTQYF
V gene: TRBV29-1; J gene: TRBJ1-2; CDR3 protein: CSVGQGGGYTF
V gene: TRBV2; J gene: TRBJ1-4; CDR3 protein: CASRMDRSLTTNEKLFF